Listed below are T cell receptor beta chains from one sample, sequenced in a study of blood T cell repertoires in COVID-19. Profiled with immunoSEQ multiplex PCR; TCRdb holds only in-frame clones, not every one. The sample yields about 110,000 clones, about 85% seen once. Material: peripheral blood. The receptor source for this set is a woman in her 70s with acute or convalescent COVID-19. CDR3s include the opening cysteine and the closing phenylalanine or tryptophan. D genes are given only for firm matches. Only some rows state a clone size, as once, few, many or a class for expanded clones.

v_call	d_call	clone_size	j_call	cdr3_nt	cdr3_aa
TRBV27	NA	NA	TRBJ1-1	TGTGCCAGCAGTTTAAGGGACACCCCCGACACTGAAGCTTTCTTT	CASSLRDTPDTEAFF
TRBV6-5	NA	NA	TRBJ1-5	TGTGCCAGCAGTCCGAGGACACAAAATCAGCCCCAGCATTTT	CASSPRTQNQPQHF
TRBV6-1	NA	NA	TRBJ1-2	TGTGCCAGCAGTGAAACGGGTGAGGGCTATGGCTACACCTTC	CASSETGEGYGYTF
TRBV5-1	NA	NA	TRBJ1-2	TGCGCCAGCAGCTCCCATTCTCCACCTCAGTCCAACTATGGCTACACCTTC	CASSSHSPPQSNYGYTF
TRBV15	TRBD2	NA	TRBJ2-1	TGTGCCACCAGCAGACTGCTAGCGGGGAATGAGCAGTTCTTC	CATSRLLAGNEQFF
TRBV4-1	NA	NA	TRBJ2-4	TGCGCCAGCAGCCAAGCCGGAGGAGGCAAAAACATTCAGTACTTC	CASSQAGGGKNIQYF
TRBV7-8	NA	few	TRBJ1-1	TGTGCCAGCACCAATTTGATCAGGGCTGATGAAGCTTTCTTT	CASTNLIRADEAFF
TRBV9	TRBD2	NA	TRBJ2-2	TGTGCCAGCAGCGTAGGACTAGCGGGGGGTGACACCGGGGAGCTGTTTTTT	CASSVGLAGGDTGELFF
TRBV4-1	NA	once	TRBJ1-2	TGCGCCAGCAGCCAACAAGGTGAGGACAGCACCTATGGCTACACCTTC	CASSQQGEDSTYGYTF
TRBV19	TRBD1	NA	TRBJ1-4	TGTGCCAGTAGCTGGGACAGCCCCACAACTAATGAAAAACTGTTTTTT	CASSWDSPTTNEKLFF
TRBV10-1	TRBD1	NA	TRBJ2-2	TGCGCCAGCAGTGAGCGAGCTCCCGGGACAGGGAACACCGGGGAGCTGTTTTTT	CASSERAPGTGNTGELFF
TRBV27	TRBD1	NA	TRBJ1-5	TGTGCCAGCAGTTTAATGCCCCAGACAGGGGGAACGAGCAATCAGCCCCAGCATTTT	CASSLMPQTGGTSNQPQHF
TRBV6-2/TRBV6-3	TRBD1	NA	TRBJ1-5	TGTGCCAGCAGCCGTACCTCCGGGACAGGGGCGCGCGCTCAGCCCCAGCATTTT	CASSRTSGTGARAQPQHF
TRBV5-8	NA	NA	TRBJ2-3	TGTGCCAGCAGCTTGCGTCGTCAGGGGGACTTAAGTACGCAGTATTTT	CASSLRRQGDLSTQYF
TRBV2	NA	NA	TRBJ2-7	TGTGCCAACGACGACAGGATCTCCTACGAGCAGTACTTC	CANDDRISYEQYF
TRBV6-2/TRBV6-3	TRBD2	NA	TRBJ2-3	TGTGCCAGCAGTTACGACCTCTCTAGCGGTTATCGCACAGATACGCAGTATTTT	CASSYDLSSGYRTDTQYF
TRBV7-2	TRBD1	NA	TRBJ1-1	TGTGCCAGCAGCCGGACAGGGGTCCCGGGGGACACTGAAGCTTTCTTT	CASSRTGVPGDTEAFF
TRBV9	TRBD2	NA	TRBJ2-7	TGTGCCAGCAGCGTAGTATCTAGCGGGAGTATCGGCGAGCAGTACTTC	CASSVVSSGSIGEQYF
TRBV5-1	NA	NA	TRBJ1-1	TGCGCCAGCAGCTTGGGTGGCACCCGTCCCACTGAAGCTTTCTTT	CASSLGGTRPTEAFF
TRBV12-5	TRBD2	NA	TRBJ2-3	TGTGCTAGTGGTTTGGGGACTAGCGGGAGCACAGATACGCAGTATTTT	CASGLGTSGSTDTQYF
TRBV2	TRBD2	NA	TRBJ2-7	TGTGCCTGCAGAGGCCGGGGGGGCTCCTACGAGCAGTACTTC	CACRGRGGSYEQYF
TRBV7-2	NA	NA	TRBJ1-3	TGTGCCAGCAGCTTACGCCCACAGGTTGACTCTGGAAACACCATATATTTT	CASSLRPQVDSGNTIYF
TRBV7-2	NA	NA	TRBJ1-4	TGTGCCAGCAGCTTATCAGGGCGGAATGAAAAACTGTTTTTT	CASSLSGRNEKLFF
TRBV19	TRBD2	NA	TRBJ2-5	TGTGCCAGTAGTATAACCGTCAAGGGACTAGCGGCCCGTACCCAGTACTTC	CASSITVKGLAARTQYF
TRBV9	TRBD2	NA	TRBJ2-3	TGTGCCAGCAGCCCCCAGGTCGGGGGGGCAACAGATACGCAGTATTTT	CASSPQVGGATDTQYF
TRBV3-1/TRBV3-2	NA	NA	TRBJ1-1	TGTGCCAGCAGCCAAGAAGGAGAGAACACTGAAGCTTTCTTT	CASSQEGENTEAFF
TRBV5-1	NA	NA	TRBJ2-7	TGCGCCAGCAGCTTGACAGGATACGAGCAGTACTTC	CASSLTGYEQYF
TRBV6-2/TRBV6-3	TRBD1	NA	TRBJ1-1	TGTGCCAGCAGTGACCCGGGACAGGGGAGGACTGAAGCTTTCTTT	CASSDPGQGRTEAFF
TRBV7-6	NA	NA	TRBJ1-2	TGTGCCAGCAGCTTAGCCGCAGGAATTAACTATGGCTACACCTTC	CASSLAAGINYGYTF
TRBV18	NA	few	TRBJ2-2	TGTGCCAGCTCGCCATACGGCGGGGAGCTGTTTTTT	CASSPYGGELFF
TRBV19	NA	NA	TRBJ1-1	TGTGCCAGTAGTACTCGGGAGGCGAACACTGAAGCTTTCTTT	CASSTREANTEAFF
TRBV10-3	TRBD2	NA	TRBJ2-1	TGTGCCATCAGTGAGGGGACTAGCGGTGTTCACCCCTACAATGAGCAGTTCTTC	CAISEGTSGVHPYNEQFF
TRBV7-9	NA	NA	TRBJ1-4	TGTGCCAGCAGCTTGGAGACGGGAGGCAGAGAAAAACTGTTTTTT	CASSLETGGREKLFF
TRBV18	TRBD1	NA	TRBJ1-6	TGTGCCAGCTCACCTCGAGGACAGGGAGGGTCACCCCTCCACTTT	CASSPRGQGGSPLHF
TRBV11-3	NA	NA	TRBJ1-1	TGTGCCAGCAGCTTAAACTCGAGAAACACTGAAGCTTTCTTT	CASSLNSRNTEAFF
TRBV7-6	TRBD1	once	TRBJ1-4	TGTGCCAGCAGCTCACCATCGACAGGGGGCCTGATCGTTGAAAAACTGTTTTTT	CASSSPSTGGLIVEKLFF
TRBV7-9	NA	once	TRBJ1-1	TGTGCCAGCTCGAGGGGGGGATCCATGAACACTGAAGCTTTCTTT	CASSRGGSMNTEAFF
TRBV7-9	NA	NA	TRBJ2-7	TGTGCCAGCAGCTTAGGGGGAGGGGACGGACAGGGCTCCTACGAGCAGTACTTC	CASSLGGGDGQGSYEQYF
TRBV6-5	TRBD2	NA	TRBJ2-5	TGTGCCAGCACCGATAGCGGGAGGAGAGCCCAGTACTTC	CASTDSGRRAQYF
TRBV7-9	TRBD1	NA	TRBJ2-7	TGTGCCAGCAGCTCGGGACAGGGGAAGTACTTC	CASSSGQGKYF
TRBV7-8	TRBD1	NA	TRBJ1-6	TGTGCCAGCAGCTTACGGACAGGGGGCTCCTATAATTCACCCCTCCACTTT	CASSLRTGGSYNSPLHF